One and the same sample provided the 21 T cell receptor beta chains below, sequenced in a study of regulatory T cells in long-lasting Graves disease. Noted time point: persistent/refractory GD, antithyroid drugs over 5 years with positive TRAb. The TCR library used RNA extracted from PBMCs. Combining iRepertoire HTBI primers with Arm-PCR of CDR3 regions, the authors built TCR beta libraries. One entry per CDR3 protein, called by TCRdb with MiXCR from the multiplex PCR reads. The data contain hundreds of thousands of distinct CDR3 sequences, 20% to 25% of them singletons. The specimen was peripheral blood mononuclear cells (PBMCs), collected when the disease was refractory, from a patient treated with antithyroid drugs. All receptors come from a female donor with Graves disease.

This chain connects TRBV11-2 to TRBJ2-7; 8 bases line up with TRBD2. CDR1 SGHAT and CDR2 FQNNGV come from the germline V gene. CDR3 length: 14 residues. Germline trimming cut 7 bases from V and 3 bases from J; bases unmatched to any gene: 8. The CDR3 nucleotides are TGTGCCAGCACCTCTGGACTAGCTTTCTACGAGCAGTACTTC. It specifies CASTSGLAFYEQYF.

This chain uses TRBV18 with TRBJ2-5, with D possibly called TRBD1 or TRBD2 (5 bases each). The V and J ends lost 2 bases and 1 base respectively, with 11 bases between them. CDR1 is KGHSH and CDR2 is LQKENI in the germline V gene. The CDR3 runs 15 residues. CDR3 region: CASSPSEGSQETQYF. In nucleotides, the CDR3 is TGTGCCAGCTCACCATCTGAGGGGAGCCAAGAGACCCAGTACTTC.

V and J are TRBV9 and TRBJ1-1; D call uncertain. CDR3 length: 15 amino acids. Trimming left V 3 bases short and J 5 bases short, with 17 bases between. Germline values: CDR1 SGDLS, CDR2 YYNGEE. The CDR3 loop reads CASSAVLGGSTEAFF. The CDR3 DNA sequence: TGTGCCAGCAGCGCAGTCCTAGGAGGGAGTACTGAAGCTTTCTTT.

In its sample, this clonotype was seen many times. The chain combines TRBV28 with TRBJ1-1, with 7 bases that match TRBD1. This CDR3 has 16 residues. Germline CDR1 and CDR2: MDHEN and SYDVKM. The trim removed 1 base at V and 1 base at J, leaving 6 bases unmatched. The DNA for the CDR3 is TGTGCCAGCAGTTTATCGCCAGGACAGGCGAACACTGAAGCTTTCTTT. It specifies CASSLSPGQANTEAFF. Full variable domain (outside the CDR3, taken from reference TRBV28 and TRBJ1-1): DVKVTQSSRYLVKRTGEKVFLECVQDMDHENMFWYRQDPGLGLRLIYFSYDVKMKEKGDIPEGYSVSREKKERFSLILESASTNQTSMYLCASSLSPGQANTEAFFGQGTRLTVV.

In its sample, this clonotype was seen many times. This sequence joins TRBV28 and TRBJ1-1, with D unresolved. The V end was cut by 2 bases, the J end by 8 bases, with 9 bases between. The CDR3 runs 12 residues. In germline, CDR1 is MDHEN, CDR2 SYDVKM. The CDR3 region is CASSLLAREAFF. The CDR3, as DNA: TGTGCCAGCAGTTTACTGGCCCGCGAAGCTTTCTTT.

This clonotype appeared a few times. This chain uses TRBV7-2 with TRBJ1-5, with 8 bases lining up with TRBD1. This CDR3 contains 15 residues. V shed 1 base and J 6 bases; nucleotides not matched to a gene: 5. Germline loops: CDR1 SGHTA, CDR2 FQGNSA. DNA for the CDR3: TGTGCCAGCAGCTTAGAAGACAGGGGTGGTCAGCCCCAGCATTTT. It yields the protein CASSLEDRGGQPQHF.

The chain is built from TRBV27 and TRBJ2-7; 9 positions match TRBD2. Germline V gives CDR1 MNHEY, CDR2 SMNVEV (reference sequence). The CDR3 extends over 14 amino acids. J was trimmed by 3 bases and V by 6 bases; bases with no gene match: 6. CDR3 sequence (DNA): TGTGCCAGCAGCGTAGCGGGGGCCTACTACGAGCAGTACTTC. Its translation: CASSVAGAYYEQYF.

The table lists this clonotype with many counts. The chain carries TRBV27 and TRBJ1-2; perhaps TRBD1 as D (5 bases). The CDR3 loop spans 17 amino acids. CDR1 and CDR2 (germline): MNHEY, SMNVEV (reference sequence). V lost 0 bases, J lost 8 bases, and 22 bases lay in between. CDR3 protein: CASSLSGLSGLVEGYTF. The CDR3 DNA sequence: TGTGCCAGCAGTTTATCGGGGTTGTCGGGACTAGTCGAAGGCTACACCTTC.

The CDR3 region has the DNA TGTGCCAGCAGCGCGACAGGGGGCCTCACAGATACGCAGTATTTT. It specifies CASSATGGLTDTQYF. The chain combines TRBV7-3 with TRBJ2-3, with 10 nucleotides matching TRBD1. V lost 5 bases and J lost 2; bases outside the gene matches: 4. Germline loops: CDR1 SGHTA, CDR2 FQGTGA. This CDR3 has 15 amino acids.

The rearrangement uses TRBV3-1 and TRBJ2-3; D is undetermined. This CDR3 comprises 13 residues. Trimming removed 4 bases from V and 4 bases from J, with 9 bases in between. CDR1 LGHDT and CDR2 YNNKEL come from the germline V gene (reference sequence). DNA for the CDR3: TGTGCCAGCAGCCCGCACAGTGCAGATACGCAGTATTTT. Its protein is CASSPHSADTQYF.

This clonotype was counted a few times. This sequence may be a read error, since a much larger clone differs from it by one base. V and J are TRBV28 and TRBJ2-7; 8 bases align to TRBD1. CDR1 is MDHEN, CDR2 SYDVKM, per germline. After removal of 10 bases from V and 2 bases from J, the junction contained 13 bases not matched to a gene. The CDR3 is made up of 15 amino acids. The CDR3 region has the DNA TGTGCCAACACCCATGGGGGGACAGGACCCTACGAGCAGTACTTC. Translation: CANTHGGTGPYEQYF.

This clonotype was seen a handful of times. The V gene is TRBV27, the J gene TRBJ1-1; 8 nucleotides agree with TRBD1. Germline loops: CDR1 MNHEY, CDR2 SMNVEV (reference sequence). The CDR3 spans 15 residues. V dropped 5 bases and J dropped 6; count of bases not matched to a gene: 11. The CDR3 reads CASSPRTGSDAEAFF. The CDR3, as DNA: TGTGCCAGCAGTCCGAGGACAGGGTCTGACGCTGAAGCTTTCTTT.

Here the CDR3 DNA reads TGTGCCAGCTCAACGGGGACAGGGATATCCTACGAGCAGTACTTC. Residues: CASSTGTGISYEQYF. J is TRBJ2-7 and V is TRBV18; 9 bases map to TRBD1. Germline V lookup: CDR1 KGHSH, CDR2 LQKENI. CDR3 length: 15 residues. Trimming at V came to 5 bases and at J to 1 base, leaving 6 bases not matched to a gene.

There are a few counts of this clonotype. This chain uses TRBV6-1 with TRBJ2-6; a weak D match, TRBD1 (5 bases). The ends were cut back, 6 bases at V and 4 bases at J, with 16 bases in the middle. The CDR3 loop spans 16 amino acids. From germline, CDR1 is MNHNS and CDR2 SASEGT. CDR3 amino acids: CASSVTPGSGANVLTF. Written as DNA, the CDR3 is TGTGCCAGCAGCGTTACCCCAGGGTCGGGGGCCAACGTCCTGACTTTC.

The genes are TRBV7-9 and TRBJ2-2; D is perhaps TRBD2 (6 bases). This CDR3 spans 14 amino acids. Germline CDR1 reads SEHNR; CDR2 reads FQNEAQ (reference sequence). V was clipped by 2 bases and J by 6 bases, with 10 bases between them. CDR3 sequence: CASSLSGLAGELFF. The DNA for the CDR3 is TGTGCCAGCAGCTTATCGGGACTGGCCGGGGAGCTGTTTTTT.

This clonotype has only one observation. The V call is TRBV15, the J call TRBJ2-2, with D possibly TRBD2 on 6 matching bases. Germline CDR1 is LNHNV and CDR2 is YYDKDF (reference sequence). This CDR3 comprises 15 residues. Trimming removed 0 bases at V and 3 bases at J, with 8 bases between. The CDR3 region has the DNA TGTGCCACCAGCAGAGAAGGAGGGTACACCGGGGAGCTGTTTTTT. Its protein product is CATSREGGYTGELFF.

This clonotype was picked up many times. The gene calls are TRBV30 and TRBJ1-4, with 9 bases fitting TRBD1. The V gene's germline CDR1 is GTSNPN and CDR2 SVGIG (reference sequence). J gave up 9 bases and V 4 bases, and 9 bases lay outside the gene matches. This CDR3 is built from 14 residues. The CDR3 region is CAWTSGTGSQKLFF. In DNA form, the CDR3 reads TGTGCCTGGACCAGCGGGACAGGGAGTCAAAAACTGTTTTTT.

This clonotype has a count of ten or more. The rearrangement links TRBV12-3 or TRBV12-4 to TRBJ2-5; possible D gene TRBD2, 5 bases. The length of the CDR3 is 15 residues. The V and J ends lost 4 bases and 2 bases respectively, with 14 bases between them. The CDR3 here is CASSYLGGPQETQYF. The DNA for the CDR3 is TGTGCCAGCAGTTACTTAGGCGGGCCGCAAGAGACCCAGTACTTC.

About this clonotype itself: A read error is possible here, since a much larger clone lies one base away. The chain has TRBV20-1 and TRBJ2-2; perhaps TRBD2 as D (5 bases). This CDR3 has 14 residues. Looked up from germline, CDR1 is DFQATT and CDR2 is SNEGSKA (reference sequence). The CDR3 loop reads CGATPGHGAGELFF. The CDR3 DNA is TGCGGTGCTACGCCGGGCCACGGGGCCGGGGAGCTGTTTTTT.

The chain recombines TRBV7-2 with TRBJ2-7; D not certain. CDR1 and CDR2 from the germline V gene are SGHTA and FQGNSA. The CDR3 sequence is 13 residues long. V dropped 5 bases and J dropped 5 bases, with 13 bases sitting between them. The CDR3, as DNA: TGTGCCAGCAGCGGAGACCCCCAGGACGAGCAGTACTTC. It codes for CASSGDPQDEQYF.

This clonotype has a count of ten or more. This chain joins TRBV28 and TRBJ1-1; D is possibly TRBD1 (5 bases). CDR3 length equals 14 residues. Germline V gives CDR1 MDHEN, CDR2 SYDVKM. The V gene lost 4 bases and the J gene lost 8 bases, with 17 bases spanning the gap. In DNA form, the CDR3 reads TGTGCCAGCAGTTCAACCTCTGACAGCGAAGAAGCTTTCTTT. Translation gives CASSSTSDSEEAFF. Full variable domain (rest looked up from reference TRBV28 and TRBJ1-1): DVKVTQSSRYLVKRTGEKVFLECVQDMDHENMFWYRQDPGLGLRLIYFSYDVKMKEKGDIPEGYSVSREKKERFSLILESASTNQTSMYLCASSSTSDSEEAFFGQGTRLTVV.